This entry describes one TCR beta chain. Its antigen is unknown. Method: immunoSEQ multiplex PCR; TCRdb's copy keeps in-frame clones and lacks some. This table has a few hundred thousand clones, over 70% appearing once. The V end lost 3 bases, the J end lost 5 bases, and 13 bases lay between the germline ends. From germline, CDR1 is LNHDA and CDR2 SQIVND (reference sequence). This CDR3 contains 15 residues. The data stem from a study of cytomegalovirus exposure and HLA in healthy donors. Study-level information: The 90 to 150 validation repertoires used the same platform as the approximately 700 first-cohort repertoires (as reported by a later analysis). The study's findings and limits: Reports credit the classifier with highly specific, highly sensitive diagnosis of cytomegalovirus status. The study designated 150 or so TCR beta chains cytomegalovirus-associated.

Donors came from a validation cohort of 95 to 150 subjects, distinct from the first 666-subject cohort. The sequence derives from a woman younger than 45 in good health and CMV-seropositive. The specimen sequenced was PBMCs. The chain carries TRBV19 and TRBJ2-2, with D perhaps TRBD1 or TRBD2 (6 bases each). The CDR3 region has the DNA TGTGCCAGTAGTATCCCTCTAGGGGGGACCGGGGAGCTGTTTTTT. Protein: CASSIPLGGTGELFF.